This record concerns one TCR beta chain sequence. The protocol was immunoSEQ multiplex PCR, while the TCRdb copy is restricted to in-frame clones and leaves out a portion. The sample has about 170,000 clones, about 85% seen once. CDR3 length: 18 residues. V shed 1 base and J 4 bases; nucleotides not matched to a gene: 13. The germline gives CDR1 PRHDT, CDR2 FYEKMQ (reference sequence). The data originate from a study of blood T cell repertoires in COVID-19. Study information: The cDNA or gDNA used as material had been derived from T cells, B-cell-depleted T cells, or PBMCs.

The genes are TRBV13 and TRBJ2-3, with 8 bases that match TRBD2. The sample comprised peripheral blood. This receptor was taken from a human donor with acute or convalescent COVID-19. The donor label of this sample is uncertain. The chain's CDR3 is CASSLATRGLGRADTQYF. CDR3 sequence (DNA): TGTGCCAGCAGCTTAGCGACCCGGGGACTAGGTAGGGCAGATACGCAGTATTTT.